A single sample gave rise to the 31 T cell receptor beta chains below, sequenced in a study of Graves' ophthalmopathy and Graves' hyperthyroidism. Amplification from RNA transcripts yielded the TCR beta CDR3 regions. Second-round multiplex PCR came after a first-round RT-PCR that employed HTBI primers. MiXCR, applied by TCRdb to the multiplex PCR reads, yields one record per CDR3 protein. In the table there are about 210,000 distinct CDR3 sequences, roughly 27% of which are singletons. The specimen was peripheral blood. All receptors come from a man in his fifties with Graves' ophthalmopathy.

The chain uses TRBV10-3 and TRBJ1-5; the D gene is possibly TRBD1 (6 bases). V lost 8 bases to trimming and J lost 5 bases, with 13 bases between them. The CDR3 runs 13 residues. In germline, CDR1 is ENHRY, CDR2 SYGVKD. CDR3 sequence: CAIRNRADQPQHF. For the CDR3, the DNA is TGTGCCATCCGGAACAGGGCGGATCAGCCCCAGCATTTT.

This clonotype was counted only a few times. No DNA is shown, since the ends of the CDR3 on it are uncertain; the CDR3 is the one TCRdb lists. The chain's CDR3 is CASSSSASGSYEQYF. This chain connects TRBV12-3 or TRBV12-4 to TRBJ2-7; TRBD2 is taken as the D call from the table, unchecked against the DNA. The CDR3 has 15 residues if both end residues are counted.

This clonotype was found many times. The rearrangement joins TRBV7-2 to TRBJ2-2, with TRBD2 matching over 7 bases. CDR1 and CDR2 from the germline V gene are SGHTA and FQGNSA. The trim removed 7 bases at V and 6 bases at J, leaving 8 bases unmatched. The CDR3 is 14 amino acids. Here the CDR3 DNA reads TGTGCCAGCACCCGAGAGGGGAGGGCCGGGGAGCTGTTTTTT. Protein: CASTREGRAGELFF.

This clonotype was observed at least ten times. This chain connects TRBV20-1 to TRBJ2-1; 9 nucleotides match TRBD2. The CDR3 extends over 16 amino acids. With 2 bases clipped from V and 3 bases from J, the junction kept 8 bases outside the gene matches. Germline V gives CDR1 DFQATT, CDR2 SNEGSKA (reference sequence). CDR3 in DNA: TGCAGTGCTAGACCTCGAGCGGGAGGCCGCTACAATGAGCAGTTCTTC. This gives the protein CSARPRAGGRYNEQFF.

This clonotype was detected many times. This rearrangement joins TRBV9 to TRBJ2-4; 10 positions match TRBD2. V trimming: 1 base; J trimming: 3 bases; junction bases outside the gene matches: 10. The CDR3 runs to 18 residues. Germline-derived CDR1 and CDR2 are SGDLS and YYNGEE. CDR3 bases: TGTGCCAGCAGCGTAAAAGCGGGAGGGCCTGGAGTCAAAAACATTCAGTACTTC. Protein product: CASSVKAGGPGVKNIQYF. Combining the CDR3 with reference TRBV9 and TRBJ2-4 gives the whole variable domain DSGVTQTPKHLITATGQRVTLRCSPRSGDLSVYWYQQSLDQGLQFLIQYYNGEERAKGNILERFSAQQFPDLHSELNLSSLELGDSALYFCASSVKAGGPGVKNIQYFGAGTRLSVL.

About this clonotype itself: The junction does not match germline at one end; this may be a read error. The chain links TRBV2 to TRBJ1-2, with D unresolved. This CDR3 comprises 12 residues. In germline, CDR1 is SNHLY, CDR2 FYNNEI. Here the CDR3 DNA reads TGTGCCAGCGTGCAGGCTTCCTATGGCCACACCTTC. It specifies CASVQASYGHTF.

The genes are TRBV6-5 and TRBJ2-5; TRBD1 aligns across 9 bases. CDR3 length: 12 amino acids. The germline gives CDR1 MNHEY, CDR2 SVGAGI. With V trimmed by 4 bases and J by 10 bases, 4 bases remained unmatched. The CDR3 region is CASSFPTGGQYF. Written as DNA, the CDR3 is TGTGCCAGCAGTTTCCCGACAGGGGGCCAGTACTTC.

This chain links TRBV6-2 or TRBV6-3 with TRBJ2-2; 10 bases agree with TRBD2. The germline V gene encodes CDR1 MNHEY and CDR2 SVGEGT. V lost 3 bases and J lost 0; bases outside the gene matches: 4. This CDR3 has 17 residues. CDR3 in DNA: TGTGCCAGCAGTTATACTAGCGGGACCACGAACACCGGGGAGCTGTTTTTT. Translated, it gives CASSYTSGTTNTGELFF.

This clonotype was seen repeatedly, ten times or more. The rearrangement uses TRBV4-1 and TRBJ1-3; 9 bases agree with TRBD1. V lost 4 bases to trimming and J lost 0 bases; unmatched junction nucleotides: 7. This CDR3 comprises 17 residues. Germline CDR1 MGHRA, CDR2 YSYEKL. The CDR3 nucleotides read TGCGCCAGCAGCCCCAGGACAGGGGAAAGCTCTGGAAACACCATATATTTT. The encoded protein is CASSPRTGESSGNTIYF.

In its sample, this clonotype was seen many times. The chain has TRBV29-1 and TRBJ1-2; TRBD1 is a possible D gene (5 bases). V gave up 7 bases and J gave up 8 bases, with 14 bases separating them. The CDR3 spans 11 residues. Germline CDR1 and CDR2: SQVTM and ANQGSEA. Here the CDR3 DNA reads TGCAGCGCCCGAGGGGTAGACGGCTACACCTTC. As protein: CSARGVDGYTF.

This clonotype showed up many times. For the CDR3, the DNA is TGTGCCAGCAGCTTAAGTTCAGGGAACACTGAAGCTTTCTTT. Translation: CASSLSSGNTEAFF. The chain carries TRBV7-3 and TRBJ1-1; D not resolved. The CDR3 spans 14 residues. Germline loops: CDR1 SGHTA, CDR2 FQGTGA. Trimming cost V 1 base and J 1 base, with 7 bases left between them.

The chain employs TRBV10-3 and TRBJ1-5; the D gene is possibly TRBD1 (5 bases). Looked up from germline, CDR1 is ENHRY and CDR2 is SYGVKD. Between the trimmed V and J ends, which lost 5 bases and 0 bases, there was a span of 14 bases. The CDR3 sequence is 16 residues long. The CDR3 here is CAISPRGGDSNQPQHF. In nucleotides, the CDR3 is TGTGCCATCAGTCCCCGGGGCGGGGATAGCAATCAGCCCCAGCATTTT.

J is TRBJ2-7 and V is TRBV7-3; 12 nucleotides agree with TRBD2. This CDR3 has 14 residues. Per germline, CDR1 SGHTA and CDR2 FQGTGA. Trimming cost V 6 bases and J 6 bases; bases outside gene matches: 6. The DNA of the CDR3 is TGTGCCAGCAGGGCGACTAGCGGGGGAATCGAGCAGTACTTC. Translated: CASRATSGGIEQYF.

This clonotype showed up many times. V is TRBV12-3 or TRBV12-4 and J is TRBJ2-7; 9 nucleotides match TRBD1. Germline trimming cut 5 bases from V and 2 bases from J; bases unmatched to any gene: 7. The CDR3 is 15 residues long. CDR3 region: CASSGRGDRAYEQYF. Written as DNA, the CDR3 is TGTGCCAGCAGTGGACGGGGGGACAGGGCCTACGAGCAGTACTTC.

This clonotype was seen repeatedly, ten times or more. CDR3 protein: CASSLMANQETQYF. Here the CDR3 DNA reads TGTGCCAGCAGCTTGATGGCGAACCAAGAGACCCAGTACTTC. The chain combines TRBV5-5 with TRBJ2-5; D not resolved. The CDR3 extends over 14 amino acids. Germline V lookup: CDR1 SGHKS, CDR2 YYEKEE (reference sequence). The germline V and J ends were trimmed by 1 base and 0 bases, with 7 bases remaining between them.

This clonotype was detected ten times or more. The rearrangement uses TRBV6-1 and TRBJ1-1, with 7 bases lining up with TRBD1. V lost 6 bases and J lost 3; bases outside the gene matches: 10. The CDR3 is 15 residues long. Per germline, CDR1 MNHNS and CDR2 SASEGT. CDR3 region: CASRNGAQGDTEAFF. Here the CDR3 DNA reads TGTGCCAGCAGGAACGGGGCCCAGGGGGACACTGAAGCTTTCTTT.

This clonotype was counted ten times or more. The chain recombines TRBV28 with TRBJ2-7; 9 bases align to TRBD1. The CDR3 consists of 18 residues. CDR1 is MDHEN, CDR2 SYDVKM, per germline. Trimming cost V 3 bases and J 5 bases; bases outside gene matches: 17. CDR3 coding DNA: TGTGCCAGCAGTTTTTTCCTAGGATTAGGGACAGGGACAAACGAGCAGTACTTC. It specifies CASSFFLGLGTGTNEQYF.

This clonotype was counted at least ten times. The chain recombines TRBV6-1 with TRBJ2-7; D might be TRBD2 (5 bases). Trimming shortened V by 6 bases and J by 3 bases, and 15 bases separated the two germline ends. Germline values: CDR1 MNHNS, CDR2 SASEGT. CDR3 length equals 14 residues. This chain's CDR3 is CASRKGETRYEQYF. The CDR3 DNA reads TGTGCCAGCAGGAAGGGAGAGACCCGCTACGAGCAGTACTTC.

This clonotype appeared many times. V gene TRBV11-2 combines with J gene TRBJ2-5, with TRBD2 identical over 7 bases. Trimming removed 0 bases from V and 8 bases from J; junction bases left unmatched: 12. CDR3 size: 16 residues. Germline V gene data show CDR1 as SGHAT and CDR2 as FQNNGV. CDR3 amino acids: CASSLDRASGRYTQYF. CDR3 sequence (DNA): TGTGCCAGCAGCTTAGATCGGGCTAGCGGTCGGTATACCCAGTACTTC.

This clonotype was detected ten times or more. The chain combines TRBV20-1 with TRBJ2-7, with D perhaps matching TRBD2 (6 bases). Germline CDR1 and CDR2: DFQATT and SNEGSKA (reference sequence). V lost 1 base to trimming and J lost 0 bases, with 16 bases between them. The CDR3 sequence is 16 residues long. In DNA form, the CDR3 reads TGCAGTGCTAGAGGGAGGGTTGGCGGGACCTCCTACGAGCAGTACTTC. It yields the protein CSARGRVGGTSYEQYF.

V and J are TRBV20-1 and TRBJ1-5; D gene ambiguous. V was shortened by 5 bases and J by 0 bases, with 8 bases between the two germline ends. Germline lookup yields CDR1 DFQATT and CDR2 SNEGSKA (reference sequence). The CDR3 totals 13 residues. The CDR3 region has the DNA TGCAGTGCTCAGCGAGGTAGCAATCAGCCCCAGCATTTT. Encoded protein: CSAQRGSNQPQHF.

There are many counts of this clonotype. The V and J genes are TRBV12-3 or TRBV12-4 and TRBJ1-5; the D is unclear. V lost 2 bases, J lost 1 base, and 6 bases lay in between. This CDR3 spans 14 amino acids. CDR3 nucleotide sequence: TGTGCCAGCAGTTTAAGGGAAAGCAATCAGCCCCAGCATTTT. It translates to CASSLRESNQPQHF.

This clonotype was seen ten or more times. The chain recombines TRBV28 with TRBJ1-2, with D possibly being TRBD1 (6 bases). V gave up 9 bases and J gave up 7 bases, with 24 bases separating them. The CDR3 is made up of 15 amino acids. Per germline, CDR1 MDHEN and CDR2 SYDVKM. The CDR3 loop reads CASLETVGGLSGYTF. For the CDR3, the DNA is TGTGCCAGTCTTGAGACTGTGGGGGGGCTGTCTGGCTACACCTTC.

The CDR3 spells CASSLTGGEIYGYTF. The CDR3 DNA is TGTGCCAGCAGTCTGACAGGGGGCGAAATCTATGGCTACACCTTC. The chain recombines TRBV2 with TRBJ1-2; 10 bases are a match to TRBD1. This CDR3 is built from 15 residues. Trimming took 5 bases from V and 4 from J; bases not matched to a gene: 7. CDR1 SNHLY and CDR2 FYNNEI come from the germline V gene.

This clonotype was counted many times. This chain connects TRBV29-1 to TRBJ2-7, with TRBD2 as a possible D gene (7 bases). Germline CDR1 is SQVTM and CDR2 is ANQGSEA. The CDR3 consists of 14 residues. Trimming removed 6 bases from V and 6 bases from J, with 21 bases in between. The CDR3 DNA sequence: TGCAGCGTAGAACGCCCGGACGGGGGGCGCGAGCAGTACTTC. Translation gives CSVERPDGGREQYF.

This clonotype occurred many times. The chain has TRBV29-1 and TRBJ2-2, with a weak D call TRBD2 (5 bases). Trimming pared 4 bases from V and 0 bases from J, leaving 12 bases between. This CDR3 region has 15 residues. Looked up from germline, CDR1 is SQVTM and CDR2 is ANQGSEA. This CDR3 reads CSVVGSETNTGELFF. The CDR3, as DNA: TGCAGCGTTGTTGGGAGCGAAACGAACACCGGGGAGCTGTTTTTT.

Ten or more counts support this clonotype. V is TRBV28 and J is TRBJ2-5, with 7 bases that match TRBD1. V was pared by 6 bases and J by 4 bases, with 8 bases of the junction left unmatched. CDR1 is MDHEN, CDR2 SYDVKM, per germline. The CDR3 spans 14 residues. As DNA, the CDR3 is TGTGCCAGCAGACCAGACAGGGACGGAGAGACCCAGTACTTC. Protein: CASRPDRDGETQYF.

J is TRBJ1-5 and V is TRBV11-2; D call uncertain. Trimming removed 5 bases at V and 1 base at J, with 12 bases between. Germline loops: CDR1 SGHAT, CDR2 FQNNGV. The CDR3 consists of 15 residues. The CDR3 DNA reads TGTGCCAGCAGCCAAGGTCTGGGGAGCAATCAGCCCCAGCATTTT. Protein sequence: CASSQGLGSNQPQHF.

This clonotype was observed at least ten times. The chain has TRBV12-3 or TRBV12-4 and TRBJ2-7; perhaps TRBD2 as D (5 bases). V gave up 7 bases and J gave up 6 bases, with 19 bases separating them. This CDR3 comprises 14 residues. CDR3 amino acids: CASTSSEIRGEQYF. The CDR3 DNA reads TGTGCCAGCACCTCCTCCGAGATACGGGGCGAGCAGTACTTC.

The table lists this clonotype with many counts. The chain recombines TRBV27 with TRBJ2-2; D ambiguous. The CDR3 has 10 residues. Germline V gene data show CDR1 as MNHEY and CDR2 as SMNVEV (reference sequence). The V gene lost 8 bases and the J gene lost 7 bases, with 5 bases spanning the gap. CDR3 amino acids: CASGNGELFF. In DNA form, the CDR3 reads TGTGCCAGCGGAAACGGGGAGCTGTTTTTT.

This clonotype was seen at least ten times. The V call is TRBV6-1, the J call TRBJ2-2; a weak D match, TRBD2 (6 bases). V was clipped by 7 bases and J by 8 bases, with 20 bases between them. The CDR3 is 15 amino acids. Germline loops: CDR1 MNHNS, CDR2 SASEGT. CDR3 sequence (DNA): TGTGCCAGCACCCTAGCGAGCGGGTACTCGGGGGAGCTGTTTTTT. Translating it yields CASTLASGYSGELFF.